The clone carrying this T cell receptor (beta chain) has a count of ten or more. This sample was included in a study of identical twins. Per the germline V gene, CDR1 is MNHEY and CDR2 is SVGEGT. V was pared by 2 bases and J by 5 bases, with 5 bases between. The length of the CDR3 is 12 residues. A universal primer site was incorporated via template switching, and the cDNA contained unique molecular identifiers. TCRdb ran MiXCR on the 5' RACE reads and lists one entry per CDR3 protein. The sample lists more than 650,000 distinct CDR3 sequences, roughly 6% occurring once. V gene TRBV6-2 or TRBV6-3 combines with J gene TRBJ2-3; possible D gene TRBD2, 5 bases. This clonotype was sampled from a man between 18 and 35 years old in good health. Sequencing was carried out using naive T cells sorted from blood. CDR3 nucleotide sequence: TGTGCCAGCAGTTACGAGGGAGATACGCAGTATTTT. As protein: CASSYEGDTQYF.